These T cell receptor beta chains were read from a single sample in a study of radiotherapy plus CTLA-4 blockade in lung cancer. Measured with immunoSEQ multiplex PCR; TCRdb has only the in-frame clones, and not every one. The repertoire holds around 80,000 clones, 60% to 85% seen once, with roughly 22% in the top ten. Sequenced here: peripheral blood, sampled from a patient treated with radiotherapy plus ipilimumab. The receptor set was obtained from a human donor with non-small cell lung cancer whose response to radiotherapy plus ipilimumab could not be evaluated. Some clones in this sample may be carry-over from other donors' samples. Each CDR3 is given with its conserved first and last residue. The order of the fields is V gene, clone size, J gene, D gene, CDR3 protein, CDR3 DNA. D genes are given only for firm matches. Clone size appears in some rows only: once, few, many, or a class for an expanded clone.

TRBV4-2	NA	TRBJ2-5	TRBD2	CASSLLGGRETQYF	TGTGCCAGCAGCCTTCTGGGGGGGAGGGAGACCCAGTACTTC
TRBV11-3	NA	TRBJ2-3	TRBD2	CASSFTGGDTQYF	TGTGCCAGCAGCTTCACGGGGGGAGATACGCAGTATTTT
TRBV6-1	NA	TRBJ2-7	TRBD1	CASRAETGTAEQYF	TGTGCCAGCAGGGCGGAAACGGGGACAGCTGAGCAGTACTTC
TRBV27	once	TRBJ2-2	NA	CASPWRTGELFF	TGTGCCAGCCCTTGGAGAACCGGGGAGCTGTTTTTT
TRBV4-2	NA	TRBJ1-1	NA	CASSQEVTGVHTEAFF	TGTGCCAGCAGCCAAGAGGTTACGGGGGTCCACACTGAAGCTTTCTTT
TRBV27	NA	TRBJ1-1	NA	CASSLSYSLNTEAFF	TGTGCCAGCAGTTTATCGTACAGCTTGAACACTGAAGCTTTCTTT
TRBV5-4	NA	TRBJ2-7	TRBD2	CASSLEPGGGVSEQYF	TGTGCCAGCAGCTTAGAGCCTGGCGGGGGGGTTAGCGAGCAGTACTTC
TRBV19	NA	TRBJ1-2	NA	CASRGQTNYGYTF	TGTGCCAGTAGAGGACAGACAAACTATGGCTACACCTTC
TRBV5-6	NA	TRBJ1-4	NA	CASSLAGGEKLFF	TGTGCCAGCAGCTTGGCGGGAGGGGAAAAACTGTTTTTT
TRBV18	few	TRBJ2-5	NA	CASSPGEGGRETQYF	TGTGCCAGCTCACCAGGGGAAGGAGGGAGAGAGACCCAGTACTTC
TRBV30	NA	TRBJ2-3	TRBD2	CAWGIAGGDTDTQYF	TGTGCCTGGGGGATAGCGGGGGGGGACACAGATACGCAGTATTTT
TRBV6-6	NA	TRBJ1-5	NA	CASSDYSNQPQHF	TGTGCCAGCAGCGACTATAGCAATCAGCCCCAGCATTTT
TRBV7-2	few	TRBJ2-3	TRBD1	CASSPVTGGTDTQYF	TGTGCCAGCAGCCCAGTGACAGGGGGCACAGATACGCAGTATTTT
TRBV28	NA	TRBJ1-1	TRBD1	CASKALGQGKGTEAFF	TGTGCCAGCAAAGCCCTCGGACAGGGGAAAGGCACTGAAGCTTTCTTT
TRBV5-4	NA	TRBJ2-7	TRBD1	CASSRDREGEQYF	TGTGCCAGCAGCCGGGACAGGGAAGGCGAGCAGTACTTC
TRBV5-1	few	TRBJ2-2	TRBD2	CASSWELASTGELFF	TGCGCCAGCAGCTGGGAACTAGCGAGCACCGGGGAGCTGTTTTTT
TRBV7-2	NA	TRBJ1-1	TRBD1	CASSHDRDTEAFF	TGTGCCAGCAGCCATGACAGGGATACTGAAGCTTTCTTT
TRBV5-1	NA	TRBJ2-2	NA	CASSRLGIDTGELFF	TGCGCCAGCAGCCGTCTAGGTATTGACACCGGGGAGCTGTTTTTT
TRBV5-1	once	TRBJ2-5	NA	CASKSRTNQETQYF	TGCGCCAGCAAGAGTAGGACAAACCAAGAGACCCAGTACTTC
TRBV5-6	NA	TRBJ2-7	NA	CASSSPTGYEQYF	TGTGCCAGCAGCTCCCCCACCGGCTACGAGCAGTACTTC
TRBV5-1	NA	TRBJ2-7	TRBD1	CASSLTPRGLSYEQYF	TGCGCCAGCAGCTTGACACCCAGGGGGCTGTCCTACGAGCAGTACTTC
TRBV4-2	NA	TRBJ1-5	NA	CASSQGTGNQPQHF	TGTGCCAGCAGCCAAGGAACAGGGAACCAGCCCCAGCATTTT
TRBV4-3	NA	TRBJ2-2	NA	CASSQGNAAGELFF	TGCGCCAGCAGCCAAGGTAACGCGGCCGGGGAGCTGTTTTTT
TRBV18	NA	TRBJ2-7	TRBD1	CASSQDWDRAYEQYF	TGTGCCAGCTCTCAAGACTGGGACAGGGCCTACGAGCAGTACTTC
TRBV13	NA	TRBJ2-5	TRBD2	CASSPGLAWEGVETQYF	TGTGCCAGCAGCCCAGGACTAGCGTGGGAAGGGGTAGAGACCCAGTACTTC
TRBV28	NA	TRBJ1-5	NA	CASSLRVAGWGQPQHF	TGTGCCAGCAGTTTGCGGGTGGCGGGTTGGGGTCAGCCCCAGCATTTT
TRBV7-7	NA	TRBJ2-5	NA	CASSLARGQTETQYF	TGTGCTAGCAGCTTAGCGCGTGGACAAACAGAGACCCAGTACTTC
TRBV6-1	NA	TRBJ1-2	NA	CASSDQGRGYYGYTF	TGTGCCAGCAGTGACCAGGGCAGGGGATACTATGGCTACACCTTC
TRBV10-3	NA	TRBJ2-5	TRBD2	CAISGPSGGAAKETQYF	TGTGCCATCAGTGGGCCTAGCGGGGGGGCGGCTAAAGAGACCCAGTACTTC
TRBV5-6	NA	TRBJ1-6	TRBD1	CASSLPTGANSPLHF	TGTGCCAGCAGCTTGCCGACAGGGGCAAATTCACCCCTCCACTTT
TRBV14	NA	TRBJ2-7	TRBD1	CASSQVGIFGGQPKLSYEQYF	TGTGCCAGCAGCCAAGTCGGTATATTTGGGGGACAGCCAAAACTATCCTACGAGCAGTACTTC
TRBV4-1	NA	TRBJ2-3	TRBD2	CASSQTGGYTDTQYF	TGCGCCAGCAGCCAAACGGGGGGGTACACAGATACGCAGTATTTT
TRBV19	NA	TRBJ2-5	NA	CASSIRETQYF	TGTGCCAGTAGTATCCGAGAGACCCAGTACTTC
TRBV5-6	NA	TRBJ2-2	NA	CASSFLGGTGELFF	TGTGCCAGCAGCTTTTTAGGGGGCACCGGGGAGCTGTTTTTT
TRBV4-3	few	TRBJ2-7	TRBD1	CASSQDRGFYEQYF	TGCGCCAGCAGCCAGGACAGGGGCTTCTACGAGCAGTACTTC
TRBV7-3	NA	TRBJ2-7	NA	CASSVGGRGYEQYF	TGTGCCAGCAGCGTAGGGGGGAGGGGCTACGAGCAGTACTTC
TRBV11-2	NA	TRBJ1-1	NA	CASSLDLGAEAFF	TGTGCCAGCAGCTTAGATCTAGGGGCTGAAGCTTTCTTT
TRBV5-1	NA	TRBJ2-5	TRBD2	CASSLESSGEETQYF	TGCGCCAGCAGCTTGGAGTCTAGCGGGGAAGAGACCCAGTACTTC
TRBV5-1	NA	TRBJ2-3	NA	CASSFGGGRGSTDTQYF	TGCGCCAGCAGCTTTGGGGGGGGAAGGGGGAGCACAGATACGCAGTATTTT
TRBV7-3	once	TRBJ2-3	TRBD2	CASSSGGDTDTQYF	TGTGCCAGCAGCTCCGGGGGGGACACAGATACGCAGTATTTT
TRBV11-3	once	TRBJ2-1	TRBD2	CASSLGTSGSSYNEQFF	TGTGCCAGCAGCTTAGGGACTAGCGGAAGCTCCTACAATGAGCAGTTCTTC
TRBV25-1	few	TRBJ2-4	NA	CASSAGSIAKNIQYF	TGTGCCAGCAGTGCTGGCAGTATAGCCAAAAACATTCAGTACTTC
TRBV28	NA	TRBJ2-7	TRBD1	CASSNPGTGASYEQYF	TGTGCCAGCAGTAACCCCGGGACAGGGGCTTCCTACGAGCAGTACTTC
TRBV5-4	NA	TRBJ2-7	TRBD1	CASSLQGISYEQYF	TGTGCCAGCAGCTTACAGGGGATCTCCTACGAGCAGTACTTC
TRBV30	NA	TRBJ2-1	NA	CAWSLQGNEQFF	TGTGCCTGGAGTCTACAGGGAAATGAGCAGTTCTTC
TRBV5-1	NA	TRBJ2-7	NA	CASSPDNYEQYF	TGCGCCAGCAGCCCCGACAATTACGAGCAGTACTTC
TRBV5-4	NA	TRBJ1-2	TRBD1	CASRPRDRANYGYTF	TGTGCCAGCAGGCCCCGGGACAGGGCTAACTATGGCTACACCTTC